Presented here are 27 T cell receptor beta chains from one specimen sequenced in a study of Ad26.COV2.S vaccination and SARS-CoV-2 variants. Indicated treatment: around 19 received Ad26.COV2.S at low or high dose, single or two shots; 5 received placebo; per-sample allocation not given. Vaccine and placebo recipients were sampled on day 63 after the first injection. Profiled with immunoSEQ multiplex PCR; TCRdb holds only in-frame clones, not every one. The data hold hundreds of thousands of clones, with 83% observed a single time. The specimen comprised peripheral blood, sampled in a trial of Ad26.COV2.S vaccine versus placebo. These receptors were collected from a person between 18 and 65 years old who received the Ad26.COV2.S COVID-19 vaccine or a placebo.

This sequence joins TRBV7-7 and TRBJ2-5; possibly TRBD1 for D (6 bases). This CDR3 is built from 14 residues. CDR1 and CDR2 from the germline V gene are SSHAT and FNYEAQ (reference sequence). The germline V and J ends were trimmed by 1 base and 5 bases, with 11 bases remaining between them. CDR3 protein: CASSLGQDGETQYF. The CDR3 DNA sequence: TGTGCCAGCAGCTTAGGACAGGACGGGGAGACCCAGTACTTC.

This clone turned up a few times. The chain has TRBV11-3 and TRBJ1-3; 7 nucleotides match TRBD1. The trim removed 5 bases at V and 3 bases at J, leaving 1 base unmatched. This CDR3 is built from 13 residues. Per the germline V gene, CDR1 is SGHNT and CDR2 is YENEEA. The CDR3 sequence: CASSTGVGNTIYF. The CDR3 nucleotides are TGTGCCAGCAGCACAGGGGTTGGAAACACCATATATTTT.

V and J are TRBV9 and TRBJ2-7; 7 bases map to TRBD1. From germline, CDR1 is SGDLS and CDR2 YYNGEE. CDR3 length: 15 amino acids. With V trimmed by 2 bases and J by 2 bases, 7 bases remained unmatched. Here the CDR3 DNA reads TGTGCCAGCAGCGTGTTTCCGGGACAGACCTACGAGCAGTACTTC. Translation gives CASSVFPGQTYEQYF.

The V gene is TRBV7-2, the J gene TRBJ2-1, with TRBD2 identical over 9 bases. Trimming took 4 bases from V and 10 from J; bases not matched to a gene: 8. CDR3 size: 14 residues. Germline V gene data show CDR1 as SGHTA and CDR2 as FQGNSA. The CDR3 DNA is TGTGCCAGCAGCTCCGGTAGCGGGGGCCGAGAGCAGTTCTTC. This translates into CASSSGSGGREQFF.

The chain links TRBV6-2 or TRBV6-3 to TRBJ2-3; maybe TRBD1 (5 bases). This CDR3 has 15 amino acids. V was cut by 5 bases and J by 8 bases, with 20 bases left in between. Germline V gene sequence: CDR1 MNHEY, CDR2 SVGEGT. The CDR3 DNA follows: TGTGCCAGCAGTACCCCCCTTCAGGGTGACGGTACGCAGTATTTT. This translates into CASSTPLQGDGTQYF.

The chain combines TRBV3-1 (or the pseudogene TRBV3-2) with TRBJ2-2; TRBD1 agrees at 10 bases. Germline CDR1 reads LGHDT; CDR2 reads YNNKEL (reference sequence). This CDR3 is built from 17 residues. The V segment lost 1 base and the J segment 6 bases; nucleotides outside the gene matches: 8. CDR3 bases: TGTGCCAGCAGCCAAGGCCGGGACAGGGGAGGATCCGGGGAGCTGTTTTTT. Translation gives CASSQGRDRGGSGELFF.

The chain recombines TRBV5-1 with TRBJ2-2; 7 bases agree with TRBD1. V gave up 5 bases and J gave up 0 bases; unmatched junction bases: 1. This CDR3 is built from 14 residues. The germline V gene encodes CDR1 SGHRS and CDR2 YFSETQ. DNA for the CDR3: TGCGCCAGCAGTGGGACAGCGAACACCGGGGAGCTGTTTTTT. This sequence encodes CASSGTANTGELFF.

The rearrangement uses TRBV15 and TRBJ1-1; D may be TRBD1 (5 bases). V gave up 2 bases and J gave up 6 bases, with 10 bases separating them. The germline gives CDR1 LNHNV, CDR2 YYDKDF (reference sequence). The CDR3 totals 13 residues. CDR3 sequence (DNA): TGTGCCACCAGCAGATCCCGGGGCTCTGAAGCTTTCTTT. Its translation: CATSRSRGSEAFF.

This clone was seen a single time. The chain uses TRBV29-1 and TRBJ1-1, with D uncertain. V shed 4 bases and J shed 1 base, with 10 bases lying between them. Germline-derived CDR1 and CDR2 are SQVTM and ANQGSEA. CDR3 size: 13 residues. CDR3 loop: CSVVRQANTEAFF. The DNA of the CDR3 is TGCAGCGTTGTGCGGCAGGCGAACACTGAAGCTTTCTTT. The complete variable domain, with remaining parts taken from reference TRBV29-1 and TRBJ1-1, reads SAVISQKPSRDICQRGTSLTIQCQVDSQVTMMFWYRQQPGQSLTLIATANQGSEATYESGFVIDKFPISRPNLTFSTLTVSNMSPEDSSIYLCSVVRQANTEAFFGQGTRLTVV.

The V call is TRBV6-5, the J call TRBJ2-3; 7 bases line up with TRBD2. In germline, CDR1 is MNHEY, CDR2 SVGAGI. The CDR3 has 15 residues. V was pared by 8 bases and J by 4 bases, with 12 bases of the junction left unmatched. The CDR3 nucleotides read TGTGCCAGCCGCCCGGGGAGGGTGGCATCAGATACGCAGTATTTT. Translated, it gives CASRPGRVASDTQYF.

This chain connects TRBV6-5 to TRBJ1-1, with unresolved D. The CDR3 loop spans 13 amino acids. The V and J ends lost 6 bases and 3 bases respectively, with 11 bases between them. Germline values: CDR1 MNHEY, CDR2 SVGAGI. CDR3 loop: CASRHQRDTEAFF. Here the CDR3 DNA reads TGTGCCAGCAGGCACCAACGGGACACTGAAGCTTTCTTT.

The chain joins TRBV11-2 to TRBJ1-6, with D possibly TRBD1 on 5 matching bases. The V gene's germline CDR1 is SGHAT and CDR2 FQNNGV. This CDR3 has 15 residues. Trimming removed 5 bases at V and 4 bases at J, with 12 bases between. The CDR3 spells CASSQTGGYNSPLHF. The CDR3 nucleotides are TGTGCCAGCAGCCAAACCGGGGGTTATAATTCACCCCTCCACTTT.

V gene TRBV13 combines with J gene TRBJ2-7; D perhaps matches TRBD1 (6 bases). V was shortened by 5 bases and J by 3 bases, with 14 bases between the two germline ends. This CDR3 is 14 amino acids long. Per the germline V gene, CDR1 is PRHDT and CDR2 is FYEKMQ (reference sequence). CDR3 sequence: CASSHTLDSYEQYF. The CDR3 DNA is TGTGCCAGCAGCCATACCTTGGACAGCTACGAGCAGTACTTC.

This clone was counted once. The chain employs TRBV5-1 and TRBJ1-1; D uncertain. This CDR3 is built from 14 residues. Germline V gene sequence: CDR1 SGHRS, CDR2 YFSETQ. V lost 4 bases to trimming and J lost 1 base, with 11 bases between them. For the CDR3, the DNA is TGCGCCAGCAGCCTGAGGGCCCCGAACACTGAAGCTTTCTTT. This gives the protein CASSLRAPNTEAFF.

This clone was observed a handful of times. The rearrangement joins TRBV4-3 to TRBJ1-6; 11 bases are a match to TRBD1. This CDR3 is 16 amino acids long. Germline trimming cut 0 bases from V and 9 bases from J; bases unmatched to any gene: 4. The germline gives CDR1 LGHNA, CDR2 YSLEER. CDR3 in amino acids: CASSQDAGTGGSPLHF. In nucleotides, the CDR3 is TGCGCCAGCAGCCAAGATGCTGGGACAGGGGGTTCACCCCTCCACTTT.

The chain recombines TRBV7-3 with TRBJ2-1; 14 bases are shared with TRBD2. V lost 5 bases and J lost 3; bases outside the gene matches: 6. Looked up from germline, CDR1 is SGHTA and CDR2 is FQGTGA. The CDR3 loop spans 17 amino acids. CDR3 nucleotide sequence: TGTGCCAGCAGCAAGGGACTAGCGGGAGAACACTACAATGAGCAGTTCTTC. Its protein is CASSKGLAGEHYNEQFF.

The chain has TRBV24-1 and TRBJ2-3; 7 nucleotides line up with TRBD2. V was pared by 2 bases and J by 5 bases, with 6 bases of the junction left unmatched. The germline CDR1 and CDR2 sequences are KGHDR and SFDVKD. CDR3 length: 15 residues. Here the CDR3 DNA reads TGTGCCACCAGTGATTCCCGGTCGGGGGGAGATACGCAGTATTTT. Protein product: CATSDSRSGGDTQYF.

The rearrangement links TRBV5-4 to TRBJ2-5; TRBD1 agrees at 7 bases. CDR3 length equals 16 residues. The trim removed 4 bases at V and 5 bases at J, leaving 14 bases unmatched. The germline V gene has CDR1 SGHNT and CDR2 YYREEE (reference sequence). CDR3 in amino acids: CASSPPEGAPGETQYF. CDR3 bases: TGTGCCAGCAGCCCACCAGAGGGGGCGCCGGGGGAGACCCAGTACTTC.

The V and J genes are TRBV13 and TRBJ1-1; TRBD1 matches at 7 bases. Germline V gene data show CDR1 as PRHDT and CDR2 as FYEKMQ (reference sequence). This CDR3 is built from 15 residues. The ends lost 1 base at V and 0 bases at J; junction bases unmatched: 2. The CDR3 loop reads CASSLAQGMNTEAFF. The CDR3 DNA reads TGTGCCAGCAGCTTAGCACAGGGGATGAACACTGAAGCTTTCTTT.

The genes are TRBV5-1 and TRBJ2-1; TRBD2 agrees at 14 bases. CDR1 is SGHRS, CDR2 YFSETQ, per germline. There are 19 residues in the CDR3. V was clipped by 4 bases and J by 0 bases; unmatched bases: 9. The CDR3 region is CASSPGTSGGTSSYNEQFF. CDR3 in DNA: TGCGCCAGCAGCCCCGGGACTAGCGGGGGTACGAGCTCCTACAATGAGCAGTTCTTC.

In DNA, the CDR3 is TGTGCCAGCAGTACATACACTGAAGCTTTCTTT. Its translation: CASSTYTEAFF. This chain joins TRBV12-3 or TRBV12-4 and TRBJ1-1; no clear D gene. The CDR3 is 11 residues long. V was pared by 5 bases and J by 3 bases, with 4 bases between.

The chain joins TRBV5-1 to TRBJ2-5; tentatively, D is TRBD1 or TRBD2 (5 bases each). The V end was cut by 0 bases, the J end by 4 bases, with 13 bases between. Germline V lookup: CDR1 SGHRS, CDR2 YFSETQ. This CDR3 has 15 amino acids. This CDR3 reads CASSLGTIGTETQYF. For the CDR3, the DNA is TGCGCCAGCAGCTTGGGGACGATCGGGACAGAGACCCAGTACTTC. The full variable domain, completed using reference TRBV5-1 and TRBJ2-5, is KAGVTQTPRYLIKTRGQQVTLSCSPISGHRSVSWYQQTPGQGLQFLFEYFSETQRNKGNFPGRFSGRQFSNSRSEMNVSTLELGDSALYLCASSLGTIGTETQYFGPGTRLLVL.

The chain couples TRBV18 to TRBJ2-1; D is ambiguous. The V gene lost 2 bases and the J gene lost 0 bases, with 8 bases spanning the gap. The CDR3 spans 15 residues. The germline V gene encodes CDR1 KGHSH and CDR2 LQKENI. CDR3: CASSPRAFSYNEQFF. The DNA of the CDR3 is TGTGCCAGCTCACCAAGGGCGTTCTCCTACAATGAGCAGTTCTTC.

The chain has TRBV4-1 and TRBJ1-1; D not certain. The CDR3 is 15 amino acids. V shed 0 bases and J shed 1 base, with 9 bases lying between them. CDR1 MGHRA and CDR2 YSYEKL come from the germline V gene. Here the CDR3 DNA reads TGCGCCAGCAGCCAAGATAATCGGCCGAACACTGAAGCTTTCTTT. It encodes CASSQDNRPNTEAFF.

The V call is TRBV7-3, the J call TRBJ1-2; 10 nucleotides line up with TRBD1. CDR3 length equals 14 residues. Per germline, CDR1 SGHTA and CDR2 FQGTGA. J lost 8 bases, V lost 5 bases, and 8 bases had no gene match. CDR3 nucleotide sequence: TGTGCCAGCAGCCCACAGGGACAGGGGACGGGCTACACCTTC. It yields the protein CASSPQGQGTGYTF.

The chain joins TRBV9 to TRBJ2-7; D is possibly TRBD2 (6 bases). Germline V gives CDR1 SGDLS, CDR2 YYNGEE. CDR3 length equals 14 residues. V gave up 4 bases and J gave up 4 bases, with 15 bases separating them. DNA for the CDR3: TGTGCCAGCAGCTCCGCGGGACGGGATTACGAGCAGTACTTC. The encoded protein is CASSSAGRDYEQYF.

The chain employs TRBV13 and TRBJ1-6, with D perhaps TRBD1 (5 bases). V dropped 0 bases and J dropped 0 bases, with 12 bases sitting between them. Germline loops: CDR1 PRHDT, CDR2 FYEKMQ (reference sequence). CDR3 size: 18 residues. The DNA of the CDR3 is TGTGCCAGCAGCTTAGGGGGGCCCAGGAGCTCCTATAATTCACCCCTCCACTTT. Translating it yields CASSLGGPRSSYNSPLHF.